A single TCR beta chain is shown here with its context. The antigen this receptor binds is unknown. No much larger clonotype is one base removed from it; base qualities were not supplied. The junction carries 12 bases between V and J, which are trimmed by 5 bases and 2 bases respectively. As encoded in the germline V gene, CDR1 is SGHRS while CDR2 is YFSETQ. Reading from cysteine to phenylalanine, the CDR3 counts 14 amino acids. The only DNA kept is the CDR3, 42 bases in frame from the first base. The data originate from a study of neurological immune-mediated disorders (dated by TCRdb to about 2019). For the study in its entirety: Peripheral blood TCR-beta repertoires from HTLV-I-associated myelopathy (HAM/TSP) patients, multiple sclerosis patients and healthy controls were compared by UMI-based sequencing. Technical triplicate libraries were sequenced to precisely calculate how much the frequency of each individual clone varied. The cohort was made up of 68 subjects, consisting of 15 or so HAM/TSP patients, approximately 35 multiple sclerosis patients and around 20 healthy controls. The 106 TCR-beta libraries covered PBMC samples along with longitudinal samples, technical triplicates, and paired sorted CD4+ and CD8+ T-cell subsets.

Overall study outcomes, separate from this receptor: Expanded clones from different subjects shared no identical CDR3 amino acid sequences, which suggests that TCR-beta repertoires were private in all groups. The highest TCR clonal expansion was observed in HAM/TSP patients, whereas the lowest was observed in MS patients, even when compared with healthy controls.

cDNA was synthesized by template-switch 5'RACE using a primer with a 10-nucleotide random unique molecular identifier that tagged each TCR transcript. Every sequencing run covered 15-18 subjects and yielded more than 200 million TCR-beta sequences. Total RNA was extracted with the RNeasy kit. Using the KAPA Real-time Library Amplification kit, TCR-beta VDJ regions were amplified with primers for the TCR constant region and the 5'RACE anchor. A first PCR added sample indexes and Illumina adaptors, after which a second PCR increased the library yield. After Ampure bead purification, the roughly 650 bp TCR product was size-selected on a 2% E-gel SizeSelection system. Before pooling, libraries had their quality checked on a Bioanalyzer, their concentration measured with Qubit, and their quantity determined with the Kapa Library Quantification kit. Paired-end 2 x 150 bp sequencing of the libraries was performed on an Illumina HiSeq 2500. To increase sequence diversity, 25-30% phiX was spiked into each library pool. The source study handled its data this way. The UMI-based MiGEC pipeline processed quality-filtered reads and removed over 80% of raw TCR sequences during error correction. IMGT germline references were used for alignment of VDJ genes, and clonotypes were defined by a unique CDR3 amino acid sequence together with V-J genes. Clonal expansion, Shannon diversity and CDR3 relatedness (CalcPairwiseDistances, ClusterSamples) were evaluated with VDJtools, and phylogenetic trees were built with CLCbio workbench. Clones with at least 8 unique UMIs were defined as expanded, with this threshold being based on coefficient-of-variation modelling across technical triplicates. The public reads were reanalyzed by TCRdb: fastp trimming at Q25, MiXCR alignment, in-frame beta chains only. Every entry covers one CDR3 protein and lists the most common genes and DNA from its rows. V and J calls and clone size were set by TCRdb, not the authors. The sample table holds approximately 40,000 distinct CDR3 sequences, of which about a fifth were seen once. The ten largest clones take up roughly 4.7% of the sample.

The meaning of the sample's time point label: technical triplicate 3. For the unsorted PBMC libraries, 2 million PBMCs were stored in RNAlater at -80 degrees C until RNA extraction and were used to generate the libraries. Peripheral blood was subjected to Ficoll-Hypaque density gradient centrifugation to isolate PBMCs, which were then cryopreserved in liquid nitrogen. The sequence links TRBV5-1 to TRBJ2-3, with no reliable assignment of the D segment. The sequencing input was PBMCs. This sequence originates from a man in his 60s with HTLV-1-associated myelopathy (HAM/TSP). The DNA reads TGCGCCAGCAGTTTTGACTTTGACACAGATACGCAGTATTTT. This is translated as CASSFDFDTDTQYF.